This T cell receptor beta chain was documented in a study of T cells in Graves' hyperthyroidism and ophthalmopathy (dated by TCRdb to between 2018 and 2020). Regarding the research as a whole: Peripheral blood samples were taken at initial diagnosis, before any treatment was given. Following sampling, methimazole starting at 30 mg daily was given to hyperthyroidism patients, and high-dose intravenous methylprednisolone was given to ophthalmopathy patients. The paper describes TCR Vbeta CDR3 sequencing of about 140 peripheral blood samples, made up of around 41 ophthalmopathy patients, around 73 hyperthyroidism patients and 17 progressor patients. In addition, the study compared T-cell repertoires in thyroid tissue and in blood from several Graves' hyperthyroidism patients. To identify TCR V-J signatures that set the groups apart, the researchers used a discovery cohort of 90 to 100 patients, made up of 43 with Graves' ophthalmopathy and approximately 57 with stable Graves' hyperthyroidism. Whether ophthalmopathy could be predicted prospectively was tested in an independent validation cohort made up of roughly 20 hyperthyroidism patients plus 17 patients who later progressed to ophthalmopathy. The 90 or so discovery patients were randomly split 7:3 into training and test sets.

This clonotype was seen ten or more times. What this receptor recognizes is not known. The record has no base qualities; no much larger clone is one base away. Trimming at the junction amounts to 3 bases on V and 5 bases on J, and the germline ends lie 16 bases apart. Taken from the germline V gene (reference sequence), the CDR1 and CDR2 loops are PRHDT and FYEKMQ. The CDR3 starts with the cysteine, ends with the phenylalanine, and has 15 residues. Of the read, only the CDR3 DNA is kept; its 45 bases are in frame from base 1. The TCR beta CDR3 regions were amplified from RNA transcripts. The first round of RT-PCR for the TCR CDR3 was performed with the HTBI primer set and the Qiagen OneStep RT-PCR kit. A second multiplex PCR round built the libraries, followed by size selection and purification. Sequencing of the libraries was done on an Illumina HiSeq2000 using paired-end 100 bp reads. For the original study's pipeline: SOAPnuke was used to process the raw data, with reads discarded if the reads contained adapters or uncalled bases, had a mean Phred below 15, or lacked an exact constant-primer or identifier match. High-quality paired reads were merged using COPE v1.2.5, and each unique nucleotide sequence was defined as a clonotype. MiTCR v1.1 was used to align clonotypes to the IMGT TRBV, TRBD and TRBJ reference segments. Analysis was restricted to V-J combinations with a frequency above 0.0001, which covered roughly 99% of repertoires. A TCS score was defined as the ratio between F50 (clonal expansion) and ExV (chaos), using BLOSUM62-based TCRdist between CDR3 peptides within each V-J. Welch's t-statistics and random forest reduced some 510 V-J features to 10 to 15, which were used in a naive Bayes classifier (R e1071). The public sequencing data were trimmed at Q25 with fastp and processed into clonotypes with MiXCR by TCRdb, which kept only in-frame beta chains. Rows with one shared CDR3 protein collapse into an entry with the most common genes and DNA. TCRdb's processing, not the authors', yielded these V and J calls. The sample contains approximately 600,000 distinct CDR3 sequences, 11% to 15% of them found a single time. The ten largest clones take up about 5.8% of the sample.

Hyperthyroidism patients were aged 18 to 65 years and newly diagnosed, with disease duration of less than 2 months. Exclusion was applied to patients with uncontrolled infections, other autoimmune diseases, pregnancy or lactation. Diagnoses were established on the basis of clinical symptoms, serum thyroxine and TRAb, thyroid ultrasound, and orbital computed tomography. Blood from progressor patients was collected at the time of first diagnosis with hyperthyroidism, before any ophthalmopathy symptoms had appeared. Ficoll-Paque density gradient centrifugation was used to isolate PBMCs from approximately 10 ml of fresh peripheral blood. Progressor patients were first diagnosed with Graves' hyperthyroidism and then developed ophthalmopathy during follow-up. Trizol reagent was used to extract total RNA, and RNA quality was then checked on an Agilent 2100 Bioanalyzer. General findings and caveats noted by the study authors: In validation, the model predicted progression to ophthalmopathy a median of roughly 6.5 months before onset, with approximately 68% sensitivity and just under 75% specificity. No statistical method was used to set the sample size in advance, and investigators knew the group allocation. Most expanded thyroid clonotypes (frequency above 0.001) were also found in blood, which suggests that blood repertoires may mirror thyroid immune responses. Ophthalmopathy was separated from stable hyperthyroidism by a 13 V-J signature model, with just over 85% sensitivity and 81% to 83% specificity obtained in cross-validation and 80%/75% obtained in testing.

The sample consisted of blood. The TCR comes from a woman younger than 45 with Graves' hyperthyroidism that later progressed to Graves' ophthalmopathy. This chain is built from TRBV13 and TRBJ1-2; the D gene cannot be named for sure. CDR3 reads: CASSFGAGSLYGYTF. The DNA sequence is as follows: TGTGCCAGCAGCTTCGGTGCAGGATCGCTATATGGCTACACCTTC.